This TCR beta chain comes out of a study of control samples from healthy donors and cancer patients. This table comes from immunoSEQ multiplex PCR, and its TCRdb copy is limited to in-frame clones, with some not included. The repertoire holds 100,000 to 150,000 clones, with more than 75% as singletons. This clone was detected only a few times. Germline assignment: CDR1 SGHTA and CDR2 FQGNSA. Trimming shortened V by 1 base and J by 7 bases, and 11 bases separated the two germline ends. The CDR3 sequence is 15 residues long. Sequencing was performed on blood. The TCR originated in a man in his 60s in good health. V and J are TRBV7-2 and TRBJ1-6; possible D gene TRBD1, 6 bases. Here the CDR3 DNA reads TGTGCCAGCAGCTTAGAGGGGGGCCCAAATTCACCCCTCCACTTT. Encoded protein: CASSLEGGPNSPLHF. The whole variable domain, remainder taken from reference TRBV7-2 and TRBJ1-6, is GAGVSQSPSNKVTEKGKDVELRCDPISGHTALYWYRQSLGQGLEFLIYFQGNSAPDKSGLPSDRFSAERTGGSVSTLTIQRTQQEDSAVYLCASSLEGGPNSPLHFGNGTRLTVT.